This T cell receptor (beta chain) appears in the sequencing data of a study of T cell responses to AZD1222 COVID-19 vaccine. The data were produced by immunoSEQ multiplex PCR, yet TCRdb's version contains in-frame clones alone and is incomplete. The sample lists 150,000 or so clones; about nine tenths were seen once. The CDR3 is made up of 13 amino acids. V was shortened by 3 bases and J by 11 bases, with 12 bases between the two germline ends. Germline-derived CDR1 and CDR2 are SGDLS and YYNGEE. The sample was peripheral blood, taken 28 days after the second AZD1222 dose. The V and J genes are TRBV9 and TRBJ1-6; a weak D match, TRBD1 (6 bases). This sequence was found in an adult who received the AZD1222 COVID-19 vaccine. CDR3 amino acids: CASSGSRGPPLHF. CDR3 DNA: TGTGCCAGCAGCGGGAGCCGGGGGCCACCCCTCCACTTT.